These 9 T cell receptor beta chains were sequenced from one sample in a study of post-analysis software for immune sequencing data. Findings and caveats of the study: Higher frequency in patients than in controls was seen for roughly five TRBV segments, with TRBV5-6, TRBV5-1 and TRBV20-1 among them.

Unique molecular identifiers tagged the TCR beta cDNA libraries. MiXCR was run by TCRdb on the PCR reads, yielding one entry per CDR3 protein. The sample lists about 500,000 distinct CDR3 sequences, nearly 45% occurring once. Antigens of these TCRs are unknown. The sample consisted of blood. The receptors come from a girl aged 5-17 years with multiple sclerosis.

The V gene is TRBV11-1, the J gene TRBJ2-4, with a weak D call TRBD1 (5 bases). The end of the DNA is better explained by TRBJ2-7, so the J call may be wrong. The CDR3 is 14 residues long. CDR1 is SGHAT, CDR2 FQDESV, per germline (reference sequence). The CDR3 DNA sequence: TGTGCCAGCAGCCCAGGGCCAGTTCCTTACGAGCAGTACTTC. Amino acid sequence: CASSPGPVPYEQYF.

The rearrangement uses TRBV28 and TRBJ2-3; D not certain. The V gene lost 3 bases and the J gene lost 5 bases, with 9 bases spanning the gap. The V gene's germline CDR1 is MDHEN and CDR2 SYDVKM. The CDR3 totals 13 residues. The CDR3 nucleotides read TGTGCCAGCAGTTTCCAGGATGGAGATACGCAGTATTTT. This encodes CASSFQDGDTQYF.

The chain combines TRBV6-5 with TRBJ2-7; the D gene is possibly TRBD1 (6 bases). Trimming removed 0 bases from V and 4 bases from J, with 13 bases in between. Germline-derived CDR1 and CDR2 are MNHEY and SVGAGI. This CDR3 has 15 residues. The CDR3 loop is CASSYSNDRRYEQYF. CDR3 nucleotides: TGTGCCAGCAGTTACTCGAACGACAGGAGATACGAGCAGTACTTC.

The J gene is TRBJ2-1, the V gene TRBV7-2, with 12 bases fitting TRBD2. Germline V CDR1 and CDR2: SGHTA, FQGNSA. J gave up 15 bases and V 1 base, and 10 bases lay outside the gene matches. The CDR3 has 15 amino acids. CDR3 in DNA: TGTGCCAGCAGCTTAGACCTAGCGGGAGGGCCTCTGGGGTTCTTC. Its translation: CASSLDLAGGPLGFF.

The V call is TRBV6-4, the J call TRBJ2-6; D is possibly TRBD2 (6 bases). Looked up from germline, CDR1 is MRHNA and CDR2 is SNTAGT. CDR3 length: 17 residues. Trimming removed 3 bases from V and 0 bases from J, with 12 bases in between. The CDR3 is CASSERGGLSGANVLTF. Here the CDR3 DNA reads TGTGCCAGCAGTGAGCGGGGCGGTCTCTCTGGGGCCAACGTCCTGACTTTC.

The chain links TRBV6-6 to TRBJ2-3, with D maybe TRBD2 (5 bases). The V end lost 5 bases, the J end lost 1 base, and 13 bases lay between the germline ends. The CDR3 has 15 amino acids. Germline-derived CDR1 and CDR2 are MNHNY and SVGAGI (reference sequence). The CDR3 spells CASSPRASGTDTQYF. In DNA form, the CDR3 reads TGTGCCAGCAGTCCGAGGGCATCGGGCACAGATACGCAGTATTTT.

This clonotype was observed a handful of times. V usage is TRBV24-1 and J usage is TRBJ2-7, with TRBD1 matching 7 bases. Germline CDR1 KGHDR, CDR2 SFDVKD. CDR3 length: 15 residues. Trimming at V came to 5 bases and at J to 1 base, leaving 7 bases not matched to a gene. The CDR3 DNA reads as TGTGCCACCAGTGTTGAGTCAGGGGGATCCTACGAGCAGTACTTC. This gives the protein CATSVESGGSYEQYF.

The chain combines TRBV12-3 or TRBV12-4 with TRBJ2-1, with 8 bases identical to TRBD2. After removal of 6 bases from V and 2 bases from J, the junction contained 9 bases not matched to a gene. CDR3 size: 16 residues. The CDR3 DNA reads as TGTGCCAGCAGCCCGGGGGGGGGAACCCCCTACAATGAGCAGTTCTTC. It yields the protein CASSPGGGTPYNEQFF.

The chain joins TRBV27 to TRBJ1-5, with D hard to call. Trimming cost V 0 bases and J 0 bases, with 6 bases left between them. The CDR3 spans 15 residues. The V gene's germline CDR1 is MNHEY and CDR2 SMNVEV (reference sequence). The CDR3 DNA reads TGTGCCAGCAGTTTATCCGCCGGTAGCAATCAGCCCCAGCATTTT. Encoded protein: CASSLSAGSNQPQHF.